The sample holds one count of the clone carrying this T cell receptor beta chain. Its antigen is still unknown. The PCR had 60 Vbeta and 13 Jbeta primers. Data came from immunoSEQ multiplex PCR; TCRdb stores just in-frame clones and leaves some out. This sample carries roughly 110,000 clones, about three quarters of them seen once, and the ten largest clones take 6.1%. These data belong to a study of cytomegalovirus exposure and HLA in healthy donors. V dropped 4 bases and J dropped 5; count of bases not matched to a gene: 8. CDR3 length: 15 residues. The germline CDR1 and CDR2 sequences are SGHRS and YFSETQ. Study outcomes and limitations: The study flagged about 160 TCR beta chains as cytomegalovirus-associated. Testing in vitro showed a few CMV-associated chains specific for CMV antigens.

The chain uses TRBV5-1 and TRBJ1-1, with 10 bases matching TRBD1. The specimen was PBMCs. The clonotype comes from a woman between 45 and 60 years old in good health and CMV-seropositive. The CDR3 nucleotides are TGCGCCAGCAGCCGGCGACAGGGGGCAGGAACTGAAGCTTTCTTT. It translates to CASSRRQGAGTEAFF. Combining the CDR3 with reference TRBV5-1 and TRBJ1-1 gives the whole variable domain KAGVTQTPRYLIKTRGQQVTLSCSPISGHRSVSWYQQTPGQGLQFLFEYFSETQRNKGNFPGRFSGRQFSNSRSEMNVSTLELGDSALYLCASSRRQGAGTEAFFGQGTRLTVV.